What follows are 25 T cell receptor beta chains derived from one specimen sequenced in a study of T cell repertoires in cytomegalovirus infection (dated by TCRdb to about 2019). Instrument on record: Illumina HiSeq 1500. TCRdb trimmed public reads at Q25 via fastp, called clones via MiXCR and kept in-frame beta chains. Rows merge per CDR3 protein into single entries with the most common DNA and genes. The sample yields some 200,000 distinct CDR3 sequences; 8% to 10% were counted once. The biggest ten clones account for about 4.6% of the sample. Specimen: PBMCs. The source is a human donor in good health (CMV status not recorded). Some clones in this sample may be carry-over from other donors' samples.

This chain uses TRBV7-9 with TRBJ2-5; D unresolved. The germline CDR1 and CDR2 sequences are SEHNR and FQNEAQ (reference sequence). The V gene lost 2 bases and the J gene lost 4 bases, with 8 bases spanning the gap. The CDR3 runs to 13 residues. The CDR3 sequence is CASSLRVGETQYF. The CDR3 DNA follows: TGTGCCAGCAGCTTAAGGGTCGGAGAGACCCAGTACTTC.

This clonotype was detected many times. The chain has TRBV7-9 and TRBJ2-5; D is unclear. Germline CDR1 is SEHNR and CDR2 is FQNEAQ (reference sequence). The CDR3 length is 14 residues. Trimming took 4 bases from V and 0 from J, leaving 9 bases between them. For the CDR3, the DNA is TGTGCCAGCAGCTACGGACCGAACCAAGAGACCCAGTACTTC. This encodes CASSYGPNQETQYF.

By share of the sample, this clonotype is medium-sized. The CDR3 here is CATVDPGYGYTF. The CDR3 coding sequence is TGTGCCACCGTAGACCCAGGGTATGGCTACACCTTC. The J gene is TRBJ1-2, the V gene TRBV28, with D maybe TRBD1 (5 bases). Trimming took off 10 bases at V and 5 bases at J, with 14 bases between the two ends. CDR1 is MDHEN and CDR2 is SYDVKM in the germline V gene. The CDR3 has 12 residues.

This clonotype came up many times. This chain connects TRBV24-1 to TRBJ2-1; D is unclear. Germline V CDR1 and CDR2: KGHDR, SFDVKD. There are 15 residues in the CDR3. V lost 3 bases to trimming and J lost 0 bases, with 8 bases between them. CDR3 nucleotide sequence: TGTGCCACCAGTGATGGGTGGAGCTCCTACAATGAGCAGTTCTTC. It specifies CATSDGWSSYNEQFF.

This clonotype turned up a few times. The chain employs TRBV30 and TRBJ2-1; 10 bases align to TRBD2. The CDR3 is made up of 14 amino acids. CDR1 and CDR2 (germline): GTSNPN, SVGIG (reference sequence). This CDR3 is CACRVAGGPNEQFF. In nucleotides, the CDR3 is TGTGCATGTAGGGTAGCGGGAGGCCCCAATGAGCAGTTCTTC. The entire variable domain, with the rest obtained from reference TRBV30 and TRBJ2-1, is as follows: SQTIHQWPATLVQPVGSPLSLECTVEGTSNPNLYWYRQAAGRGLQLLFYSVGIGQISSEVPQNLSASRPQDRQFILSSKKLLLSDSGFYLCACRVAGGPNEQFFGPGTRLTVL.

This clonotype was seen ten or more times. V usage is TRBV20-1 and J usage is TRBJ2-7; no clear D gene. Between the trimmed V and J ends, which lost 3 bases and 4 bases, there was a span of 10 bases. CDR3 size: 12 residues. The germline gives CDR1 DFQATT, CDR2 SNEGSKA (reference sequence). Here the CDR3 reads CSASYYAYEQYF. The CDR3 bases are TGCAGTGCTAGTTATTACGCATACGAGCAGTACTTC.

The J gene is TRBJ2-7, the V gene TRBV20-1; TRBD2 aligns across 16 bases. The CDR3 extends over 14 amino acids. In germline, CDR1 is DFQATT, CDR2 SNEGSKA (reference sequence). V gave up 3 bases and J gave up 6 bases; unmatched junction bases: 2. CDR3 DNA: TGCAGTGCTAGTGGGACTAGCGGGGGGGGCGAGCAGTACTTC. Protein product: CSASGTSGGGEQYF.

There are many counts of this clonotype. The J gene is TRBJ1-5, the V gene TRBV12-3 or TRBV12-4, with D possibly TRBD1 on 5 matching bases. The CDR3 extends over 16 amino acids. Trimming took off 2 bases at V and 3 bases at J, with 14 bases between the two ends. The CDR3 nucleotides read TGTGCCAGCAGTTTAAAAGGCAGGGAAACCAATCAGCCCCAGCATTTT. Its translation: CASSLKGRETNQPQHF.

This clonotype was seen many times. The chain uses TRBV6-1 and TRBJ2-1; maybe TRBD1 (5 bases). V gave up 2 bases and J gave up 12 bases, with 11 bases separating them. The CDR3 contains 12 residues. Germline lookup yields CDR1 MNHNS and CDR2 SASEGT. The DNA for the CDR3 is TGTGCCAGCAGTGAATTGGGGCTAGGGCAGTTCTTC. Protein sequence: CASSELGLGQFF.

This clonotype came up many times. The chain employs TRBV29-1 and TRBJ2-1; no firm D call. Trimming took 6 bases from V and 2 from J, leaving 11 bases between them. CDR3 length: 13 amino acids. The germline CDR1 and CDR2 sequences are SQVTM and ANQGSEA. The CDR3 protein is CSVAFSTYNEQFF. CDR3 sequence (DNA): TGCAGCGTAGCCTTCAGTACCTACAATGAGCAGTTCTTC.

This clonotype showed up many times. The gene calls are TRBV6-1 and TRBJ2-3; no reliable D call. This CDR3 comprises 11 residues. From germline, CDR1 is MNHNS and CDR2 SASEGT. Trimming removed 3 bases from V and 6 bases from J, with 4 bases in between. CDR3 protein: CASSDRDTQYF. In DNA, the CDR3 is TGTGCCAGCAGTGATCGGGATACGCAGTATTTT.

V and J are TRBV6-2 or TRBV6-3 and TRBJ2-5; D is unresolved. Germline CDR1 reads MNHEY; CDR2 reads SVGEGT. The V and J ends lost 0 bases and 3 bases respectively, with 11 bases between them. The CDR3 covers 15 residues. The CDR3 loop is CASSYSMAEKETQYF. The CDR3 DNA reads as TGTGCCAGCAGTTACTCGATGGCGGAAAAAGAGACCCAGTACTTC.

Ten or more counts support this clonotype. This chain connects TRBV7-2 to TRBJ1-1; D unclear. This CDR3 comprises 14 residues. V shed 4 bases and J shed 2 bases, with 11 bases lying between them. Germline lookup yields CDR1 SGHTA and CDR2 FQGNSA. CDR3 coding DNA: TGTGCCAGCAGCTCCACACGGCCCAACACTGAAGCTTTCTTT. Translating gives CASSSTRPNTEAFF.

The chain joins TRBV28 to TRBJ2-2; TRBD2 matches at 13 bases. From germline, CDR1 is MDHEN and CDR2 SYDVKM. V shed 4 bases and J 10 bases; nucleotides not matched to a gene: 9. This CDR3 region has 16 residues. The CDR3: CASSSPTSGGLQELFF. The CDR3 DNA sequence: TGTGCCAGCAGTTCCCCGACTAGCGGGGGGCTACAGGAGCTGTTTTTT.

The table lists this clonotype with many counts. V gene TRBV20-1 combines with J gene TRBJ2-7, with a possible D match to TRBD1 (6 bases). Germline CDR1 DFQATT, CDR2 SNEGSKA (reference sequence). V lost 5 bases to trimming and J lost 3 bases, with 14 bases between them. CDR3 size: 13 residues. Here the CDR3 DNA reads TGCAGTGCTGCACGGGACACCTACTACGAGCAGTACTTC. Its translation is CSAARDTYYEQYF.

This clonotype was recorded many times. The rearrangement uses TRBV7-2 and TRBJ2-7; 13 bases are a match to TRBD2. Germline V lookup: CDR1 SGHTA, CDR2 FQGNSA. V lost 1 base to trimming and J lost 3 bases; unmatched junction nucleotides: 6. CDR3 length equals 17 residues. The CDR3 DNA reads TGTGCCAGCAGCTTAGGGACTAGCGGGAGCCTTTTCTACGAGCAGTACTTC. Encoded protein: CASSLGTSGSLFYEQYF.

The rearrangement links TRBV27 to TRBJ1-2; no definite D call. The CDR3 totals 15 residues. Between the trimmed V and J ends, which lost 8 bases and 4 bases, there was a span of 20 bases. Germline assignment: CDR1 MNHEY and CDR2 SMNVEV (reference sequence). The CDR3 reads CASSILGSGGYGYTF. DNA for the CDR3: TGTGCCAGCTCTATACTTGGGTCTGGTGGCTATGGCTACACCTTC.

In this sample, this clonotype turned up a few times. The chain uses TRBV7-2 and TRBJ2-1, with 10 bases fitting TRBD2. This CDR3 has 15 residues. CDR1 is SGHTA, CDR2 FQGNSA, per germline. The J segment lost 9 bases and the V segment lost 1 base, leaving 6 bases of the junction unmatched. CDR3 sequence: CASSLGLAGVAEQFF. The CDR3 nucleotides read TGTGCCAGCAGCTTAGGTCTAGCGGGAGTTGCTGAGCAGTTCTTC.

This clonotype has ten or more counts. This sequence joins TRBV20-1 and TRBJ2-3; 11 positions agree with TRBD2. Trimming took 3 bases from V and 4 from J; bases not matched to a gene: 9. CDR3 length: 16 residues. Germline V gene lookup returns CDR1 DFQATT and CDR2 SNEGSKA (reference sequence). The chain's CDR3 is CSARDYLAGGSDTQYF. The CDR3 bases are TGCAGTGCTAGGGACTACCTAGCGGGGGGCTCAGATACGCAGTATTTT.

At least ten counts were recorded for this clonotype. The V and J genes are TRBV4-1 and TRBJ1-1, with D hard to call. V was clipped by 8 bases and J by 0 bases, with 13 bases between them. The germline CDR1 and CDR2 sequences are MGHRA and YSYEKL. This CDR3 is 14 amino acids long. The CDR3 coding sequence is TGCGCCAGCCGCGGAGTCCTCTTGAACACTGAAGCTTTCTTT. The encoded protein is CASRGVLLNTEAFF.

The genes are TRBV12-3 or TRBV12-4 and TRBJ2-1; D is perhaps TRBD2 (6 bases). The V end was cut by 5 bases, the J end by 11 bases, with 10 bases between. The CDR3 covers 11 residues. This CDR3 reads CASSPGLQQFF. As DNA, the CDR3 is TGTGCCAGCAGTCCGGGACTTCAGCAGTTCTTC.

At least ten counts were recorded for this clonotype. The rearrangement joins TRBV6-2 or TRBV6-3 to TRBJ1-2; possible D gene TRBD1, 5 bases. CDR1 is MNHEY and CDR2 is SVGEGT in the germline V gene. The CDR3 covers 15 residues. V lost 5 bases and J 2 bases, leaving 15 bases between the germline ends. In DNA form, the CDR3 reads TGTGCCAGCAGTCCATCGACAGCCCAAAACTATGGCTACACCTTC. Translated: CASSPSTAQNYGYTF.

This chain connects TRBV28 to TRBJ2-4; D is perhaps TRBD1 or TRBD2 (5 bases each). Germline lookup yields CDR1 MDHEN and CDR2 SYDVKM. The CDR3 contains 18 residues. V lost 2 bases and J 0 bases, leaving 17 bases between the germline ends. The CDR3 DNA follows: TGTGCCAGCAGTTTAGGGGGTTACTCACCTTTAGCCAAAAACATTCAGTACTTC. Translated: CASSLGGYSPLAKNIQYF. Full variable domain (outside the CDR3, taken from reference TRBV28 and TRBJ2-4): DVKVTQSSRYLVKRTGEKVFLECVQDMDHENMFWYRQDPGLGLRLIYFSYDVKMKEKGDIPEGYSVSREKKERFSLILESASTNQTSMYLCASSLGGYSPLAKNIQYFGAGTRLSVL.

This clonotype was seen a handful of times. The chain uses TRBV28 and TRBJ2-7; the match to TRBD2 covers 7 bases. In germline, CDR1 is MDHEN, CDR2 SYDVKM. This CDR3 has 12 amino acids. Trimming removed 10 bases from V and 6 bases from J; junction bases left unmatched: 9. The CDR3 region has the DNA TGTGCCACCCGAGCGGGGAGGTCCGAGCAGTACTTC. Translated: CATRAGRSEQYF.

With regard to this clonotype: It may be a read error: a sequence one base away is much more abundant. Because the CDR3 is missing its conserved closing phenylalanine or tryptophan, this is likely a read error. In DNA form, the CDR3 reads TGTGCCAGCTCACCACAGGGGGCGGTCGGCAATCAGCCCCAGCATCTT. It is translated as CASSPQGAVGNQPQHL. The chain couples TRBV18 to TRBJ1-5; 7 positions match TRBD1. The CDR3 has 16 residues. V lost 1 base, J lost 2 bases, and 5 bases stayed unmatched. CDR1 is KGHSH and CDR2 is LQKENI in the germline V gene.